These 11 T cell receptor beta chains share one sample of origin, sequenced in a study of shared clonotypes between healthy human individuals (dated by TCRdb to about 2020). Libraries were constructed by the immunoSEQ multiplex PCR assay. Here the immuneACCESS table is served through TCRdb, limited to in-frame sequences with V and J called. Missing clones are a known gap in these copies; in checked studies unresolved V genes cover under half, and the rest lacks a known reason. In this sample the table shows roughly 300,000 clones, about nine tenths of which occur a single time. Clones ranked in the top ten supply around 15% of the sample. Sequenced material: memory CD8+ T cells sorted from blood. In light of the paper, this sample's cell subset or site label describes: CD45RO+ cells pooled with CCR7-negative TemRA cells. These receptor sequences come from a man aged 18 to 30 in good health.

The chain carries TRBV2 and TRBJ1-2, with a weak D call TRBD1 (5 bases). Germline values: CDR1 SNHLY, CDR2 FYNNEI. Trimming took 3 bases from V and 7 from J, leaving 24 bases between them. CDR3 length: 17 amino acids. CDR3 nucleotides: TGTGCCAGCAGTGATTGGTATAGCGGGGCAGTAGAAGTTGGCTACACCTTC. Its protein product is CASSDWYSGAVEVGYTF. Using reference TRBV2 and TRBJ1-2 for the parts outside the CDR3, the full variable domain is EPEVTQTPSHQVTQMGQEVILRCVPISNHLYFYWYRQILGQKVEFLVSFYNNEISEKSEIFDDQFSVERPDGSNFTLKIRSTKLEDSAMYFCASSDWYSGAVEVGYTFGSGTRLTVV.

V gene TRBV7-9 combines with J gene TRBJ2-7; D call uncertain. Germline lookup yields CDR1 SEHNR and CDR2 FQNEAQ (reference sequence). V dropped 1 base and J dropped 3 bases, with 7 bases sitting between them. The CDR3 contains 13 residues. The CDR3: CASSLENFYEQYF. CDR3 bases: TGTGCCAGCAGCTTAGAGAATTTCTACGAGCAGTACTTC. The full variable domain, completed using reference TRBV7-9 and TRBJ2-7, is DTGVSQNPRHKITKRGQNVTFRCDPISEHNRLYWYRQTLGQGPEFLTYFQNEAQLEKSRLLSDRFSAERPKGSFSTLEIQRTEQGDSAMYLCASSLENFYEQYFGPGTRLTVT.

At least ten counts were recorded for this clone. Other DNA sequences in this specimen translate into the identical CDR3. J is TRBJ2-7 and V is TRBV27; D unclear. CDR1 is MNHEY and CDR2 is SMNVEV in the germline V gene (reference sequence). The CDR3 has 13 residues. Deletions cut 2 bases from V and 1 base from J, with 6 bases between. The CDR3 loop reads CASSLQGSYEQYF. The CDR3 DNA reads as TGTGCCAGCAGTTTACAAGGATCCTACGAGCAGTACTTC.

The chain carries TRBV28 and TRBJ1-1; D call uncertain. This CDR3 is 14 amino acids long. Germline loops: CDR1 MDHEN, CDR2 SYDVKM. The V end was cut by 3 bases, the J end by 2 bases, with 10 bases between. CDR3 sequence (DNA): TGTGCCAGCAGTTTTAGGGTCTACAACACTGAAGCTTTCTTT. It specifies CASSFRVYNTEAFF.

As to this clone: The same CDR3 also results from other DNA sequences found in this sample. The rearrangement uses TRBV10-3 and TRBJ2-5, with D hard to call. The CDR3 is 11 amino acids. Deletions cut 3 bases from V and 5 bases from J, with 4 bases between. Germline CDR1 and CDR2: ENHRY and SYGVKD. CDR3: CAISEGETQYF. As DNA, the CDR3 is TGTGCCATCAGTGAAGGGGAGACCCAGTACTTC.

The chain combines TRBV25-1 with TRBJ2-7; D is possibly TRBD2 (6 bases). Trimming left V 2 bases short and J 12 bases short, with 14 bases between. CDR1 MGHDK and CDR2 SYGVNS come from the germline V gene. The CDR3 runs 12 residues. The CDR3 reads CASSEPGSATYF. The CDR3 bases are TGTGCCAGCAGTGAACCCGGGAGTGCGACGTACTTC.

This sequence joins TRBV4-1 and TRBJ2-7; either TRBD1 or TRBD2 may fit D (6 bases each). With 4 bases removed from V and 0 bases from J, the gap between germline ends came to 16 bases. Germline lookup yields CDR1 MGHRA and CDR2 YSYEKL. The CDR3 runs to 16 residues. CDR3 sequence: CASSPLGGHNSYEQYF. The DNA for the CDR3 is TGCGCCAGCAGCCCCCTGGGGGGACACAACTCCTACGAGCAGTACTTC.

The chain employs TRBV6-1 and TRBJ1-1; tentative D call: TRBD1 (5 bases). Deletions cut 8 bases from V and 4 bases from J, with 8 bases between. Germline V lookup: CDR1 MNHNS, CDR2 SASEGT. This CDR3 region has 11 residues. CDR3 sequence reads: CASDRITEAFF. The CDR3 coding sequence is TGTGCCAGCGACAGAATCACTGAAGCTTTCTTT.

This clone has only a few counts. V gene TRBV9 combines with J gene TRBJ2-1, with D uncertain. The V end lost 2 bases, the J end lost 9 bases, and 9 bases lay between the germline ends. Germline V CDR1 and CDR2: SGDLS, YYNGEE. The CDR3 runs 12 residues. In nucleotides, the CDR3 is TGTGCCAGCAGCGTGAACACGGGTGAGCAGTTCTTC. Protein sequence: CASSVNTGEQFF.

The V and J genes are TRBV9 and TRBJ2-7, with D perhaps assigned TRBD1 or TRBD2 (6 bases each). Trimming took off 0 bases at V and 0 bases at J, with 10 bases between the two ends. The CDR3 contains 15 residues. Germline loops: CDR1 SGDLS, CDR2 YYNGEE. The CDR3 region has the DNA TGTGCCAGCAGCGTAGGAGGAGGGGGCTCCTACGAGCAGTACTTC. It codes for CASSVGGGGSYEQYF.

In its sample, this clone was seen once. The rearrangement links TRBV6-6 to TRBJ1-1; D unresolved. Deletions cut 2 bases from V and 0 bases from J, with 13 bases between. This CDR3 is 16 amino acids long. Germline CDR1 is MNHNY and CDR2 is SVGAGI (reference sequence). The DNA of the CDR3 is TGTGCCAGCAGTTACCTTCGTGGCAGAGTGAACACTGAAGCTTTCTTT. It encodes CASSYLRGRVNTEAFF.